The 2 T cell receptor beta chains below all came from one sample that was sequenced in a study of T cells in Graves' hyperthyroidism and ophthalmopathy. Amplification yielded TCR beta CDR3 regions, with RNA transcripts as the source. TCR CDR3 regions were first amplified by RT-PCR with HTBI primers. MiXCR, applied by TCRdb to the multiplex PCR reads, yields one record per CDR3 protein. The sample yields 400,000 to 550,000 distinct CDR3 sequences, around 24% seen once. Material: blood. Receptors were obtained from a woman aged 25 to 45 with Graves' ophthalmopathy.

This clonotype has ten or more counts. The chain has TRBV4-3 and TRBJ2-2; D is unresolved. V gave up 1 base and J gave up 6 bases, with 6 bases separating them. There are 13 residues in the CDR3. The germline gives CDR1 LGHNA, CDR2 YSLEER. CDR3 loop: CASSQGRSGELFF. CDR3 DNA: TGCGCCAGCAGCCAAGGAAGGTCCGGGGAGCTGTTTTTT.

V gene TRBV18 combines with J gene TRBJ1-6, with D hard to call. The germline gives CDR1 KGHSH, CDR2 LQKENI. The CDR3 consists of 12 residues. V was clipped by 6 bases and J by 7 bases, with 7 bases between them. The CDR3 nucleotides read TGTGCCAGCTCCTCGGGGAATTCACCCCTCCACTTT. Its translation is CASSSGNSPLHF.